This TCR beta chain was retrieved from a study of blood T cell repertoires in COVID-19. Across the whole study: The United States, Italy and Spain supplied acute and convalescent COVID-19 samples.

Those who participated ranged in age from roughly 18 to 89 years and resided in under 25 US areas. Symptom resolution, clearance, or two negative PCRs marked donors in Cohort 3 as recovered. Germline values: CDR1 SNHLY, CDR2 FYNNEI. CDR3 length: 13 residues. The V and J ends lost 1 base and 0 bases respectively, with 4 bases between them. The repertoire was sequenced with immunoSEQ multiplex PCR; TCRdb's copy has only in-frame clones and lacks some. The sample includes 250,000 to 400,000 clones, about nine tenths of them seen just once. J is TRBJ2-7 and V is TRBV2; D remains ambiguous. The sequencing sample was made of PBMCs or T cells enriched from blood (not recorded which). The receptor was derived from a man aged 55 to 70 who had recovered from COVID-19. The CDR3 here is CASSEEHSYEQYF. The CDR3 nucleotides read TGTGCCAGCAGTGAAGAGCACTCCTACGAGCAGTACTTC.